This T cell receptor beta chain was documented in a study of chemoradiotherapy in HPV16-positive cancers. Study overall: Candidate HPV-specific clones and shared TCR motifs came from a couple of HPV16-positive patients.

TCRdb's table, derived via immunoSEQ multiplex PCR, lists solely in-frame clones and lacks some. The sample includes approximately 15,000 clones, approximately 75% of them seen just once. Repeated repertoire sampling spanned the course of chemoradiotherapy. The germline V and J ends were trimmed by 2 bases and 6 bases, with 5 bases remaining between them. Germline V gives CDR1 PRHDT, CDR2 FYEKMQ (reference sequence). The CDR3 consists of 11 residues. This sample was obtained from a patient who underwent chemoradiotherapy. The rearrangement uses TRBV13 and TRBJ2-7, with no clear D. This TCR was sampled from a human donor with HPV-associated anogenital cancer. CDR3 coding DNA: TGTGCCAGCAGCTTAAATCGCGAGCAGTACTTC. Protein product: CASSLNREQYF. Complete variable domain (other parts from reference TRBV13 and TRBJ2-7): AAGVIQSPRHLIKEKRETATLKCYPIPRHDTVYWYQQGPGQDPQFLISFYEKMQSDKGSIPDRFSAQQFSDYHSELNMSSLELGDSALYFCASSLNREQYFGPGTRLTVT.